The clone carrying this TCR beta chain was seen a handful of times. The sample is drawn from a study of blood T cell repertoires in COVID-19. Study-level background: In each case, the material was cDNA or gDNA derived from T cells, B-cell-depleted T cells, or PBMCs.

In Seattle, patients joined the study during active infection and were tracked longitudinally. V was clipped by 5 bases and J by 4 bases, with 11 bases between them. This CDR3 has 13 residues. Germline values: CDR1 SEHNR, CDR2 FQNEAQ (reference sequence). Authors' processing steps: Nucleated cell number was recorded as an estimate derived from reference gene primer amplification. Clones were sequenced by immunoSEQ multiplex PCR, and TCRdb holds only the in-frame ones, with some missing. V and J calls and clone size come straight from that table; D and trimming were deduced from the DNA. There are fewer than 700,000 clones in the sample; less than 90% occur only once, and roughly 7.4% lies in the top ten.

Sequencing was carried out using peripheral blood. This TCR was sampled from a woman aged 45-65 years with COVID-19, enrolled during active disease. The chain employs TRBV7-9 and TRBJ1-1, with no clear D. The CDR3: CASSPGIGTEAFF. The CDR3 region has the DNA TGTGCCAGCAGCCCCGGGATAGGCACTGAAGCTTTCTTT.